The sequence of this T cell receptor beta chain was determined in a study of spatial heterogeneity in lung cancer. TCRdb re-called the 5' RACE reads through MiXCR, storing one row per CDR3 protein. This table has around 14,000 distinct CDR3 sequences, 3% to 4.5% appearing once. At least ten counts were recorded for this clonotype. This beta chain slipped into a library made for alpha chains as a stray read, so its size is not meaningful. Trimming cost V 2 bases and J 4 bases, with 9 bases left between them. The CDR3 spans 13 residues. Stated time point: sample taken at primary tumor resection. The TCR sequence derives from a male donor with early-stage non-small cell lung cancer. The sample was normal lung tissue next to the tumor, taken at surgery. The chain joins TRBV12-3 or TRBV12-4 to TRBJ2-7, with TRBD1 as a possible D gene (5 bases). This CDR3 reads CASSLTRVYEQYF. The CDR3 DNA sequence: TGTGCCAGCAGTTTAACCAGGGTATACGAGCAGTACTTC.